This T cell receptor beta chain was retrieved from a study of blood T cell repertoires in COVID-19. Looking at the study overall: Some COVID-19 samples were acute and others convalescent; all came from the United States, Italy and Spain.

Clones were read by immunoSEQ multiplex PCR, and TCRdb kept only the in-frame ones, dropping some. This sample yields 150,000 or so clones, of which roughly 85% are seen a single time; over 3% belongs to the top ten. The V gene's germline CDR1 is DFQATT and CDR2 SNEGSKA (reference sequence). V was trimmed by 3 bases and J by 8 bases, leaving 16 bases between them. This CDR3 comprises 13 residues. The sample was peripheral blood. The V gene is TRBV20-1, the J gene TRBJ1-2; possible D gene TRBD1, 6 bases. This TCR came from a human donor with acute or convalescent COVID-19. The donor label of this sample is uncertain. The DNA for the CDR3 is TGCAGTGCTAGTATCCCCGGGACAAGAGGCTACACCTTC. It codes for CSASIPGTRGYTF.